The sequence of this T cell receptor (beta chain) was determined in a study of graft-versus-host responses after intestinal transplantation. TCRdb's table, derived via immunoSEQ multiplex PCR, lists solely in-frame clones and lacks some. The table lists over 100,000 clones, 95% of them singletons. Study-wide results and limits: Maximum circulating GvH clone levels tracked with early post-transplant HvG decreases.

A remark on this clone: Its antigen is unknown.

The CDR3 loop spans 14 amino acids. V lost 5 bases and J lost 0, with 8 bases in between. Germline assignment: CDR1 MDHEN and CDR2 SYDVKM. The receptor's source is a human donor who received an intestinal transplant. This sample comprised unstimulated CD8+ T cells sorted from spleen or lymph node cells, obtained before intestinal transplant. V gene TRBV28 combines with J gene TRBJ2-1, with D possibly TRBD1 on 6 matching bases. The CDR3: CASSIRGSYNEQFF. CDR3 nucleotide sequence: TGTGCCAGCAGTATCAGGGGCTCCTACAATGAGCAGTTCTTC.